A selection of T cell receptor beta chains follows, all from one sample in a study of cytomegalovirus exposure and HLA in healthy donors. This table comes from immunoSEQ multiplex PCR, and its TCRdb copy is limited to in-frame clones, with some not included. The table has about 150,000 clones, about 74% seen once. The sequencing sample was made of PBMCs. Receptor source: a woman between 40 and 50 years old in good health and CMV-seronegative. CDR3s include the opening cysteine and the closing phenylalanine or tryptophan. The D gene is left open where the match is weak. For some rows the clone size is stated as once, few or many, or as a class when expanded; others skip it.

V gene: TRBV4-1
J gene: TRBJ1-3
CDR3 length: 17
clone size: few
D gene: TRBD1
CDR3 DNA: TGCGCCAGCAGCCAAGATCGGGACAGGGGAAAGAAGGACACCATATATTTT
CDR3 protein: CASSQDRDRGKKDTIYF

V gene: TRBV29-1
J gene: TRBJ2-1
CDR3 length: 16
clone size: -
D gene: TRBD2
CDR3 DNA: TGCAGCGTTAAGGTACGGGAGGGCCCGGATGTCCATGAGCAGTTCTTC
CDR3 protein: CSVKVREGPDVHEQFF

V gene: TRBV25-1
J gene: TRBJ2-1
CDR3 length: 14
clone size: -
D gene: TRBD1
CDR3 DNA: TGTGCCAGCAGTGAATGGACAGGGCCCAATGAGCAGTTCTTC
CDR3 protein: CASSEWTGPNEQFF

V gene: TRBV10-1
J gene: TRBJ2-1
CDR3 length: 13
clone size: -
D gene: -
CDR3 DNA: TGCGCCAGCCCAGGACTGATCGACAATGAGCAGTTCTTC
CDR3 protein: CASPGLIDNEQFF

V gene: TRBV6-1
J gene: TRBJ1-3
CDR3 length: 14
clone size: -
D gene: -
CDR3 DNA: TGTGCCAGCAGTAGACGGGACACTGGAAACACCATATATTTT
CDR3 protein: CASSRRDTGNTIYF

V gene: TRBV5-1
J gene: TRBJ2-5
CDR3 length: 20
clone size: once
D gene: TRBD2
CDR3 DNA: TGCGCCAGCAGCTTGGCCGAGGCCAGCGGGGGGGCAGGACCAAAAGAGACCCAGTACTTC
CDR3 protein: CASSLAEASGGAGPKETQYF

V gene: TRBV5-6
J gene: TRBJ1-4
CDR3 length: 16
clone size: once
D gene: TRBD1
CDR3 DNA: TGTGCCAGCAGCTACGGGACAGGCTGGGAAGATGAAAAACTGTTTTTT
CDR3 protein: CASSYGTGWEDEKLFF

V gene: TRBV15
J gene: TRBJ1-3
CDR3 length: 15
clone size: -
D gene: -
CDR3 DNA: TGTGCCACCAGCAGAGATCAGGGCTCCGGAAACACCATATATTTT
CDR3 protein: CATSRDQGSGNTIYF

V gene: TRBV10-2
J gene: TRBJ2-1
CDR3 length: 15
clone size: -
D gene: -
CDR3 DNA: TGCGCCAGCACCAGGCAATATGAACCACCTCATGAGCAGTTCTTC
CDR3 protein: CASTRQYEPPHEQFF

V gene: TRBV9
J gene: TRBJ2-3
CDR3 length: 16
clone size: -
D gene: -
CDR3 DNA: TGTGCCAGCAGCGTAGGGAGTGGCGGGTACACAGATACGCAGTATTTT
CDR3 protein: CASSVGSGGYTDTQYF

V gene: TRBV2
J gene: TRBJ1-1
CDR3 length: 16
clone size: -
D gene: TRBD1
CDR3 DNA: TGTGCCAGCAGTGCGCGACAGGGGGCTCGGGAGACTGAAGCTTTCTTT
CDR3 protein: CASSARQGARETEAFF

V gene: TRBV6-4
J gene: TRBJ1-2
CDR3 length: 11
clone size: -
D gene: TRBD1
CDR3 DNA: TGTGCCAGCAGACAGGGGCACGGCTACACCTTC
CDR3 protein: CASRQGHGYTF

V gene: TRBV4-1
J gene: TRBJ2-7
CDR3 length: 14
clone size: -
D gene: -
CDR3 DNA: TGCGCCAGCAGCCAAAGTGGAATCAGGCCCGAGCAGTACTTC
CDR3 protein: CASSQSGIRPEQYF

V gene: TRBV28
J gene: TRBJ2-7
CDR3 length: 14
clone size: -
D gene: -
CDR3 DNA: TGTGCCAGCAGAACTCAGACAGGCACGTACGAGCAGTACTTC
CDR3 protein: CASRTQTGTYEQYF

V gene: TRBV5-4
J gene: TRBJ2-6
CDR3 length: 16
clone size: -
D gene: -
CDR3 DNA: TGTGCCAGCAGCCCCGGGGTACTTACTGGGGCCAACGTCCTGACTTTC
CDR3 protein: CASSPGVLTGANVLTF

V gene: TRBV28
J gene: TRBJ1-2
CDR3 length: 12
clone size: -
D gene: -
CDR3 DNA: TGTGCCAGCAGTAGGAGGGTAGGTGGCTACACCTTC
CDR3 protein: CASSRRVGGYTF

V gene: TRBV7-9
J gene: TRBJ2-7
CDR3 length: 12
clone size: -
D gene: -
CDR3 DNA: TGTGCCAGCAGCTTACAGGGGTACGAGCAGTACTTC
CDR3 protein: CASSLQGYEQYF

V gene: TRBV5-1
J gene: TRBJ1-4
CDR3 length: 15
clone size: -
D gene: -
CDR3 DNA: TGCGCCAGCAGCTTAGCTTTGGACACCAATGAAAAACTGTTTTTT
CDR3 protein: CASSLALDTNEKLFF

V gene: TRBV6-1
J gene: TRBJ1-1
CDR3 length: 13
clone size: few
D gene: -
CDR3 DNA: TGTGCCAGCAGCAGGGTGAGGTATGCTGAAGCTTTCTTT
CDR3 protein: CASSRVRYAEAFF

V gene: TRBV6-1
J gene: TRBJ1-2
CDR3 length: 13
clone size: -
D gene: -
CDR3 DNA: TGTGCCAGCAGCGATGCAGGGCGGAGTGGCTACACCTTC
CDR3 protein: CASSDAGRSGYTF

V gene: TRBV5-1
J gene: TRBJ2-7
CDR3 length: 13
clone size: once
D gene: -
CDR3 DNA: TGCGCCAGCAGTCGGTTCGGGGAAGGCGAGCAGTACTTC
CDR3 protein: CASSRFGEGEQYF

V gene: TRBV28
J gene: TRBJ2-5
CDR3 length: 15
clone size: -
D gene: -
CDR3 DNA: TGTGCCAGCACCAAAGGGGGGGTTTCTCAAGAGACCCAGTACTTC
CDR3 protein: CASTKGGVSQETQYF

V gene: TRBV21-1
J gene: TRBJ2-1
CDR3 length: 13
clone size: -
D gene: -
CDR3 DNA: TGTGCCAGCAGCGACAGGAGCTACAATGAGCAGTTCTTC
CDR3 protein: CASSDRSYNEQFF

V gene: TRBV6-1
J gene: TRBJ1-1
CDR3 length: 14
clone size: -
D gene: TRBD1
CDR3 DNA: TGTGCCAGCAGATCAAGGACAGGTCCTATTGAAGCTTTCTTT
CDR3 protein: CASRSRTGPIEAFF

V gene: TRBV19
J gene: TRBJ2-3
CDR3 length: 14
clone size: -
D gene: -
CDR3 DNA: TGTGCCAGTATGGGGGGGCTTAGGACAGATACGCAGTATTTT
CDR3 protein: CASMGGLRTDTQYF

V gene: TRBV6-5
J gene: TRBJ2-5
CDR3 length: 13
clone size: -
D gene: -
CDR3 DNA: TGTGCCAGCAGCAGACAGCATCAAGAGACCCAGTACTTC
CDR3 protein: CASSRQHQETQYF

V gene: TRBV19
J gene: TRBJ2-5
CDR3 length: 14
clone size: -
D gene: TRBD1
CDR3 DNA: TGTGCCAGTAGTGGTATCGACAGGGCGAAGACCCAGTACTTC
CDR3 protein: CASSGIDRAKTQYF

V gene: TRBV30
J gene: TRBJ1-1
CDR3 length: 15
clone size: -
D gene: -
CDR3 DNA: TGTGCCTGGAATCTGGCGAGGGGGATGAACACTGAAGCTTTCTTT
CDR3 protein: CAWNLARGMNTEAFF

V gene: TRBV29-1
J gene: TRBJ1-2
CDR3 length: 15
clone size: -
D gene: TRBD1
CDR3 DNA: TGCAGCGTTGACGATGGGACAGGGGCCATTTATGGCTACACCTTC
CDR3 protein: CSVDDGTGAIYGYTF

V gene: TRBV29-1
J gene: TRBJ1-1
CDR3 length: 12
clone size: once
D gene: TRBD1
CDR3 DNA: TGCAGCGTGAGGACAGGGGTCGCTGAAGCTTTCTTT
CDR3 protein: CSVRTGVAEAFF

V gene: TRBV13
J gene: TRBJ2-2
CDR3 length: 16
clone size: -
D gene: -
CDR3 DNA: TGTGCCAGCAGTCCATCCGGGACGGGGGACACCGGGGAGCTGTTTTTT
CDR3 protein: CASSPSGTGDTGELFF

V gene: TRBV5-6
J gene: TRBJ1-2
CDR3 length: 16
clone size: -
D gene: TRBD1
CDR3 DNA: TGTGCCAGCAGGGGAGGCAGGGGGCGCGTTGACTATGGCTACACCTTC
CDR3 protein: CASRGGRGRVDYGYTF

V gene: TRBV27
J gene: TRBJ1-2
CDR3 length: 13
clone size: -
D gene: -
CDR3 DNA: TGTGCCAGCAGTGAAGGGGGTAACTATGGCTACACCTTC
CDR3 protein: CASSEGGNYGYTF

V gene: TRBV18
J gene: TRBJ2-7
CDR3 length: 13
clone size: -
D gene: TRBD1
CDR3 DNA: TGTGCCAGCTCAAGGGACAGCCTTCGCGAGCAGTACTTC
CDR3 protein: CASSRDSLREQYF

V gene: TRBV9
J gene: TRBJ1-1
CDR3 length: 15
clone size: -
D gene: -
CDR3 DNA: TGTGCCAGCAGCGTAGGGGGCCTTGCGAACACTGAAGCTTTCTTT
CDR3 protein: CASSVGGLANTEAFF

V gene: TRBV19
J gene: TRBJ1-2
CDR3 length: 13
clone size: -
D gene: TRBD1
CDR3 DNA: TGTGCCAGTAGCAACAGGGGAATCCTCCCACCCACCTTC
CDR3 protein: CASSNRGILPPTF

V gene: TRBV30
J gene: TRBJ1-6
CDR3 length: 13
clone size: -
D gene: -
CDR3 DNA: TGTGCCTGGAAGGGAGATTTTAATTCACCCCTCCACTTT
CDR3 protein: CAWKGDFNSPLHF

V gene: TRBV21-1
J gene: TRBJ1-6
CDR3 length: 17
clone size: -
D gene: -
CDR3 DNA: TGTGCCAGCAGCATCCTACACCCTCGGACAGGGAATTCACCCCTCCACTTT
CDR3 protein: CASSILHPRTGNSPLHF

V gene: TRBV6-5
J gene: TRBJ2-7
CDR3 length: 15
clone size: -
D gene: TRBD2
CDR3 DNA: TGTGCCAGCAGTCGGACTAGCGGGGGTCTTAGCGAGCAGTACTTC
CDR3 protein: CASSRTSGGLSEQYF

V gene: TRBV6-5
J gene: TRBJ1-1
CDR3 length: 14
clone size: -
D gene: -
CDR3 DNA: TGTGCCAGCAGTCCGGGGGGAGGGAACACTGAAGCTTTCTTT
CDR3 protein: CASSPGGGNTEAFF

V gene: TRBV28
J gene: TRBJ2-7
CDR3 length: 14
clone size: few
D gene: -
CDR3 DNA: TGTGCCAGCAGTTTATCAGGGGCCGGCTACGAGCAGTACTTC
CDR3 protein: CASSLSGAGYEQYF

V gene: TRBV6-5
J gene: TRBJ2-7
CDR3 length: 15
clone size: -
D gene: -
CDR3 DNA: TGTGCCAGCAGAACCTTCTGGGGGGAGGAAGGCGAGCAGTACTTC
CDR3 protein: CASRTFWGEEGEQYF

V gene: TRBV19
J gene: TRBJ1-1
CDR3 length: 13
clone size: -
D gene: -
CDR3 DNA: TGTGCCAGTAGTGTAGACCGGAACACTGAAGCTTTCTTT
CDR3 protein: CASSVDRNTEAFF

V gene: TRBV6-6
J gene: TRBJ1-3
CDR3 length: 16
clone size: -
D gene: TRBD1
CDR3 DNA: TGTGCCAGCAGTTACAGTGGGGGACAGGGGGGAAACACCATATATTTT
CDR3 protein: CASSYSGGQGGNTIYF

V gene: TRBV7-7
J gene: TRBJ2-3
CDR3 length: 15
clone size: -
D gene: -
CDR3 DNA: TGTGCTAGCAGCTTAGGGGGGGGAAGAGAGGATACGCAGTATTTT
CDR3 protein: CASSLGGGREDTQYF

V gene: TRBV9
J gene: TRBJ2-6
CDR3 length: 16
clone size: -
D gene: -
CDR3 DNA: TGTGCCAGCAAAAGGGGAATTGATGCTGGGGCCAACGTCCTGACTTTC
CDR3 protein: CASKRGIDAGANVLTF

V gene: TRBV9
J gene: TRBJ2-3
CDR3 length: 16
clone size: -
D gene: TRBD2
CDR3 DNA: TGTGCCAGCAGCGTTACTAGCGCGGTGGGCACAGATACGCAGTATTTT
CDR3 protein: CASSVTSAVGTDTQYF

V gene: TRBV7-2
J gene: TRBJ1-5
CDR3 length: 15
clone size: -
D gene: TRBD1
CDR3 DNA: TGTGCCAGCAGCTTATGGACAGGGGTCAATCAGCCCCAGCATTTT
CDR3 protein: CASSLWTGVNQPQHF

V gene: TRBV9
J gene: TRBJ2-2
CDR3 length: 18
clone size: -
D gene: TRBD2
CDR3 DNA: TGTGCCAGCAGCGGAGCCGGGACTAGCGGGACGAACACCGGGGAGCTGTTTTTT
CDR3 protein: CASSGAGTSGTNTGELFF

V gene: TRBV11-3
J gene: TRBJ2-1
CDR3 length: 14
clone size: -
D gene: -
CDR3 DNA: TGTGCCAGCAGCTTACTCCGGGAAAGCAATGAGCAGTTCTTC
CDR3 protein: CASSLLRESNEQFF

V gene: TRBV12-5
J gene: TRBJ2-3
CDR3 length: 15
clone size: -
D gene: -
CDR3 DNA: TGTGCTAGTGGTTTGGTACTCGGGGGAGCAGATACGCAGTATTTT
CDR3 protein: CASGLVLGGADTQYF

V gene: TRBV7-8
J gene: TRBJ2-4
CDR3 length: 16
clone size: -
D gene: -
CDR3 DNA: TGTGCCAGCAGCTTATTAGTGAACTCTAGGTCAAACATTCAGTACTTC
CDR3 protein: CASSLLVNSRSNIQYF